The T cell receptor (beta chain) described here comes from a study of Ad26.COV2.S vaccination and SARS-CoV-2 variants. Notes on the study in general: Assessments of TCR breadth and depth may have underestimated the total T cell responses. Vaccine recipients posted higher spike-specific TCR breadth than their placebo counterparts.

Profiling relied on immunoSEQ multiplex PCR, and the TCRdb table lists in-frame clones only, not all of them. This sample has about 320,000 clones, with roughly 90% found just once. Treatment in this sample: around 19 received Ad26.COV2.S at low or high dose, single or two shots; 5 received placebo; per-sample allocation not given. Day 63 after the first injection of vaccine or placebo was the sampling time. Concerning this clone itself: As yet, its antigen is unknown.

Deletions cut 3 bases from V and 6 bases from J, with 8 bases between. The CDR3 runs 13 residues. Germline V gene data show CDR1 as SGHAT and CDR2 as FQNNGV. The sample here was peripheral blood, taken in a trial of Ad26.COV2.S vaccine versus placebo. The source is a person aged 18-60 years who received the Ad26.COV2.S COVID-19 vaccine or a placebo. The chain joins TRBV11-2 to TRBJ2-2; D remains ambiguous. The CDR3 here is CASSFLISGELFF. The CDR3 DNA sequence: TGTGCCAGCAGCTTCCTGATTTCCGGGGAGCTGTTTTTT.